Listed below are T cell receptor beta chains from one sample, sequenced in a study of breast tumors, draining lymph nodes, adjacent tissues. TCRdb independently ran MiXCR on the multiplex PCR reads; one entry per CDR3 protein. The sample gives roughly 220,000 distinct CDR3 sequences, around 34% of which show up once; 3.6% is in the top ten. The sample comprised axillary lymph node tissue. Receptor source: a female donor with breast cancer. Some clones in this sample may be carry-over from other donors' samples. Each CDR3 is given with its conserved first and last residue. D genes are given only for firm matches. A clone size is listed for some rows: how often the clone was seen (once, few, many), or a class if it is expanded.

j_call,clone_size,cdr3_length,d_call,v_call,cdr3_nt,cdr3_aa
TRBJ2-7,many,14,-,TRBV27,TGTGCCAGCAGTTTTAAGGGACCCACTGACGAGCAGTACTTC,CASSFKGPTDEQYF
TRBJ1-5,many,15,-,TRBV6-5,TGTGCCAGCAGTAGCGGACAGCTCCTTAATCAGCCCCAGCATTTT,CASSSGQLLNQPQHF
TRBJ2-3,many,16,TRBD2,TRBV29-1,TGCAGCGTCCTAGATAGCGGGGGGAAGAGACGAGATACGCAGTATTTT,CSVLDSGGKRRDTQYF
TRBJ2-3,many,15,-,TRBV12-5,TGTGCTAGTGGTTTGTACAGAACCTCCACAGATACGCAGTATTTT,CASGLYRTSTDTQYF
TRBJ1-3,-,11,TRBD1,TRBV2,TGTGCCAGCAGTGGACAGGGGACCATATATTTT,CASSGQGTIYF
TRBJ1-5,-,18,-,TRBV7-2,TGTGCCAGCAGCTTAGGATCCAGGGGACAAACAATGGCGGGCTGTCGCGATTTT,CASSLGSRGQTMAGCRDF
TRBJ2-2,many,14,TRBD1,TRBV19,TGTGCCAGTACCAGACAGGGGTACACCGGGGAGCTGTTTTTT,CASTRQGYTGELFF
TRBJ2-1,-,13,TRBD2,TRBV10-3,TGTGCCATCAAGGTCGCGCGGGAGGGTGAGCAGTTCTTC,CAIKVAREGEQFF
TRBJ2-1,many,15,TRBD2,TRBV5-1,TGCGCCAGCAGCTTGAACGTAGCGGGAGGGCCTGAGCAGTTCTTC,CASSLNVAGGPEQFF
TRBJ2-3,-,14,-,TRBV4-1,TGTGCCAGCAGCCAAGATACCGCGTTCGATGAGCAGTATTTT,CASSQDTAFDEQYF
TRBJ1-2,many,14,-,TRBV6-6,TGTGCCAGCAGTTACCCCCTCGGGGGGAATGGCTACACCTTC,CASSYPLGGNGYTF
TRBJ1-5,many,16,-,TRBV4-1,TGCGCCAGCAGCCAAGAAACCTCCTCCCTCAATCAGCCCCAGCATTTT,CASSQETSSLNQPQHF
TRBJ2-2,-,15,TRBD2,TRBV19,TGTGCCAGTAGTATAGGACTAGCGGGATCCGGGGAGCTGTTTTTT,CASSIGLAGSGELFF
TRBJ2-3,-,14,TRBD2,TRBV20-1,TGCAGTGCTAGAGTCCGGGGGGGCAGAGATACGCAGTATTTT,CSARVRGGRDTQYF
TRBJ2-6,-,17,TRBD2,TRBV7-2,TGTGCCAGCAGCTTAGATCTAGCGGGGGCCGGGGCCAACGTCCTGACTTTC,CASSLDLAGAGANVLTF
TRBJ1-2,many,12,-,TRBV5-5,TGTGCCAGCAGCTTAGAGTCAGTTGGCTACACCTTC,CASSLESVGYTF
TRBJ2-6,-,13,-,TRBV20-1,TGCAGTGCCCGCCGCGGCGGGGCGAACGTCCTGACTTTC,CSARRGGANVLTF
TRBJ2-1,-,15,TRBD2,TRBV15,TGTGCCAGCAGTTTAAGCCTAGCGGGAGGGAGTGAGCAGTTCTTC,CASSLSLAGGSEQFF
TRBJ2-2,many,15,-,TRBV9,TGTGCCAGCAGCGTAGACCCGCGCGGCACCGGGGAGCTGTTTTTT,CASSVDPRGTGELFF
TRBJ1-2,many,18,TRBD1,TRBV5-6,TGTGCCAGCAGCTTGCCCCTCTCCTTACAGGGGTCTGACTATGGCTACACCTTC,CASSLPLSLQGSDYGYTF
TRBJ2-1,-,13,TRBD2,TRBV28,TGTGCCAGCAGGACTAGCGGGAATAATGAGCAGTTCTTC,CASRTSGNNEQFF
TRBJ2-7,many,15,-,TRBV7-2,TGTGCCAGCAGCTTAGGACAGGGACTCTCCTACGAGCAGTACTTC,CASSLGQGLSYEQYF